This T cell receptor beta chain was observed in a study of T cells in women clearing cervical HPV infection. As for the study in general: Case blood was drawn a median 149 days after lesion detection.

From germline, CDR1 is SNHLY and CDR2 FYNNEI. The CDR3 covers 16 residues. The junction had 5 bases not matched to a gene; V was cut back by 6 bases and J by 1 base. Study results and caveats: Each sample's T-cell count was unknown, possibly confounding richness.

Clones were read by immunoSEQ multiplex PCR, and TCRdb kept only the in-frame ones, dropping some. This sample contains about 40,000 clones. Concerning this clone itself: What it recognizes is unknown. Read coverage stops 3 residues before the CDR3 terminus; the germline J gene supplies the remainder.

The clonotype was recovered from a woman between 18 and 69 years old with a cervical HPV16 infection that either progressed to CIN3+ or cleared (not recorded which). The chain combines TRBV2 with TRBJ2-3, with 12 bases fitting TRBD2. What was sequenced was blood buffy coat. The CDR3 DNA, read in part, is TGTGCCAGCAGCCGACTAGCGGGGGACCGCACAGATACG. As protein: CASSRLAGDRTDT. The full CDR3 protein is CASSRLAGDRTDTQYF. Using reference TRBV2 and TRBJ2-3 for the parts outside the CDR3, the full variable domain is EPEVTQTPSHQVTQMGQEVILRCVPISNHLYFYWYRQILGQKVEFLVSFYNNEISEKSEIFDDQFSVERPDGSNFTLKIRSTKLEDSAMYFCASSRLAGDRTDTQYFGPGTRLTVL.